These T cell receptor beta chains were read from a single sample in a study. One entry per CDR3 protein results from TCRdb running MiXCR on the 5' RACE reads. The repertoire holds tens of thousands of distinct CDR3 sequences, with roughly 17% as singletons. Sequenced input: naive CD4+ T cells sorted from blood. The receptors shown here come from a female donor with breast cancer. The CDR3 runs from the conserved cysteine through the conserved F or W. Fields, in order: D gene, CDR3 length, J gene, V gene, clone size, CDR3 DNA, CDR3 protein. The D gene is left open where the match is weak. Some rows have no size entry. The others give once, few or many, or a class for an expanded clone.

d_gene: TRBD2; len: 15; j_gene: TRBJ2-1; v_gene: TRBV5-1; abundance: many; CDR3nt: TGCGCCAGCAGGCCTAAGACTAGCGGGAGCGATGAGCAGTTCTTC; CDR3aa: CASRPKTSGSDEQFF
d_gene: TRBD1; len: 14; j_gene: TRBJ2-6; v_gene: TRBV20-1; abundance: many; CDR3nt: TGCAGTGCTAGGACAGGGGCCGGGGCCAACGTCCTGACTTTC; CDR3aa: CSARTGAGANVLTF
d_gene: NA; len: 14; j_gene: TRBJ2-1; v_gene: TRBV5-5; abundance: many; CDR3nt: TGTGCCAGCAGCTTGTTGGGTGGTAAGAATGAGCAGTTCTTC; CDR3aa: CASSLLGGKNEQFF
d_gene: TRBD1; len: 16; j_gene: TRBJ2-1; v_gene: TRBV4-2; abundance: NA; CDR3nt: TGTGCCAGCAGCCTCTCCGGGACAGGGACCTACAATGAGCAGTTCTTC; CDR3aa: CASSLSGTGTYNEQFF
d_gene: NA; len: 14; j_gene: TRBJ2-1; v_gene: TRBV6-1; abundance: many; CDR3nt: TGTGCCAGCAGTGAAGTAAGCTCCTACAATGAGCAGTTCTTC; CDR3aa: CASSEVSSYNEQFF
d_gene: NA; len: 12; j_gene: TRBJ2-2; v_gene: TRBV24-1; abundance: few; CDR3nt: TGTGCCACCAGGACGGTTACCGGGGAGCTGTTTTTT; CDR3aa: CATRTVTGELFF
d_gene: NA; len: 12; j_gene: TRBJ1-6; v_gene: TRBV12-3/TRBV12-4; abundance: many; CDR3nt: TGTGCCAGCAGTTTTAGTAATTCACCCCTCCACTTT; CDR3aa: CASSFSNSPLHF
d_gene: TRBD2; len: 16; j_gene: TRBJ2-5; v_gene: TRBV20-1; abundance: few; CDR3nt: TGCAGTGACAGGGGGCGGACTAGCGGGTGGCGAGAGACCCAGTACTTC; CDR3aa: CSDRGRTSGWRETQYF
d_gene: NA; len: 15; j_gene: TRBJ2-5; v_gene: TRBV15; abundance: NA; CDR3nt: TGTGCCACCAGCAGAGATGAAGGCAGTCAAGAGACCCAGTACTTC; CDR3aa: CATSRDEGSQETQYF
d_gene: NA; len: 12; j_gene: TRBJ2-1; v_gene: TRBV15; abundance: many; CDR3nt: TGTGCCACCAGTAGGGGTAACAATGAGCAGTTCTTC; CDR3aa: CATSRGNNEQFF
d_gene: NA; len: 15; j_gene: TRBJ2-2; v_gene: TRBV7-2; abundance: NA; CDR3nt: TGTGCCAGCAGCCAGATGGCCGGGAACACCGGGGAGCTGTTTTTT; CDR3aa: CASSQMAGNTGELFF
d_gene: NA; len: 11; j_gene: TRBJ1-1; v_gene: TRBV10-3; abundance: NA; CDR3nt: TGTGCCATCAGTTCACGGGAAAAAGCTTTCTTT; CDR3aa: CAISSREKAFF
d_gene: TRBD2; len: 14; j_gene: TRBJ2-1; v_gene: TRBV5-1; abundance: NA; CDR3nt: TGCGCCAGCAGCTTGGCCCTAGCGGGAGGGTCAAAGTTCTTC; CDR3aa: CASSLALAGGSKFF
d_gene: TRBD2; len: 14; j_gene: TRBJ2-7; v_gene: TRBV12-3/TRBV12-4; abundance: few; CDR3nt: TGTGCCAGCAGTTTCGCGGGAGGGCCCTACGAGCAGTACTTC; CDR3aa: CASSFAGGPYEQYF
d_gene: NA; len: 14; j_gene: TRBJ2-5; v_gene: TRBV20-1; abundance: NA; CDR3nt: TGCAGTGCTTCCTCCGCTAGAGACCAAGAGACCCAGTACTTC; CDR3aa: CSASSARDQETQYF
d_gene: TRBD2; len: 13; j_gene: TRBJ2-7; v_gene: TRBV5-1; abundance: many; CDR3nt: TGCGCCAGCAGAATAGCGGGAGTCGACGAGCAGTACTTC; CDR3aa: CASRIAGVDEQYF
d_gene: NA; len: 13; j_gene: TRBJ2-5; v_gene: TRBV20-1; abundance: NA; CDR3nt: TGCAGTGCTAGAGTTCCTAGCCTAGAGACCCAGTACTTC; CDR3aa: CSARVPSLETQYF
d_gene: NA; len: 13; j_gene: TRBJ2-7; v_gene: TRBV20-1; abundance: many; CDR3nt: TGCAGTGCCCCCAGGGGAATATCCTACGAGCAGTACTTC; CDR3aa: CSAPRGISYEQYF
d_gene: TRBD1; len: 14; j_gene: TRBJ2-7; v_gene: TRBV29-1; abundance: few; CDR3nt: TGCAGCGTCGAAGTACAGGGGACCGACTACGAGCAGTACTTC; CDR3aa: CSVEVQGTDYEQYF
d_gene: NA; len: 15; j_gene: TRBJ1-2; v_gene: TRBV5-1; abundance: many; CDR3nt: TGCGCCAGCAGCTTGACGACCACAGGGTTCTATGGCTACACCTTC; CDR3aa: CASSLTTTGFYGYTF
d_gene: NA; len: 12; j_gene: TRBJ2-5; v_gene: TRBV20-1; abundance: NA; CDR3nt: TGCAGCGCTAGACTGGCAGGAGAGACCCGGTACTTC; CDR3aa: CSARLAGETRYF
d_gene: NA; len: 13; j_gene: TRBJ2-7; v_gene: TRBV7-9; abundance: NA; CDR3nt: TGTGCCAGCAGCTTATTTCAGGGTTCGGAGCAGTACTTC; CDR3aa: CASSLFQGSEQYF
d_gene: NA; len: 14; j_gene: TRBJ2-7; v_gene: TRBV29-1; abundance: NA; CDR3nt: TGCAGCGTTGCCAGGACACACAACGCCTACGAGCAGTACTTC; CDR3aa: CSVARTHNAYEQYF
d_gene: TRBD2; len: 17; j_gene: TRBJ2-5; v_gene: TRBV18; abundance: few; CDR3nt: TGTGCCAGCTCACCCACGGCTATTAGCGGGGGCCAAGAGACCCAGTACTTC; CDR3aa: CASSPTAISGGQETQYF
d_gene: TRBD1; len: 14; j_gene: TRBJ1-4; v_gene: TRBV30; abundance: NA; CDR3nt: TGTGCCTGGAGGGCCCGGGACAGGGCTGAAAAACTGTTTTTT; CDR3aa: CAWRARDRAEKLFF
d_gene: NA; len: 14; j_gene: TRBJ2-2; v_gene: TRBV5-1; abundance: few; CDR3nt: TGCGCCAGCAGCTTACAGACCAACACCGGGGAGCTGTTTTTT; CDR3aa: CASSLQTNTGELFF